The 29 T cell receptor beta chains in this list originate from one sample, sequenced in a study of T cells in Graves' hyperthyroidism and ophthalmopathy. It was RNA transcripts that yielded the amplified TCR beta CDR3 regions. First-round RT-PCR with HTBI primers amplified the TCR CDR3 region. TCRdb passed the multiplex PCR reads through MiXCR, listing each CDR3 protein once. The table lists 330,000 or so distinct CDR3 sequences, over 15% of them singletons. The sample was blood. All receptors come from a woman aged 40 to 50 with Graves' ophthalmopathy.

The sample holds many counts of this clonotype. The chain recombines TRBV27 with TRBJ1-2; D gene uncertain. The CDR3 spans 14 residues. Germline V gene lookup returns CDR1 MNHEY and CDR2 SMNVEV (reference sequence). V was trimmed by 3 bases and J by 0 bases, leaving 8 bases between them. The CDR3 DNA sequence: TGTGCCAGCAGTTTCTCAATGGCTAACTATGGCTACACCTTC. Translation gives CASSFSMANYGYTF.

The V and J genes are TRBV19 and TRBJ1-5; the D gene is possibly TRBD1 (6 bases). V lost 6 bases, J lost 3 bases, and 15 bases lay in between. Germline assignment: CDR1 LNHDA and CDR2 SQIVND (reference sequence). The CDR3 loop spans 15 amino acids. CDR3 DNA: TGTGCCAGTAGATCACACCGGGACACCAATCAGCCCCAGCATTTT. As protein: CASRSHRDTNQPQHF.

The J gene is TRBJ2-2, the V gene TRBV15, with 7 bases identical to TRBD1. This CDR3 has 16 residues. The V gene end was trimmed by 4 bases and the J gene end by 4 bases; junction bases not matched to a gene: 9. Germline CDR1 and CDR2: LNHNV and YYDKDF (reference sequence). The CDR3 reads CATSTVWDSLTGELFF. The CDR3 nucleotides read TGTGCCACCAGCACCGTATGGGACAGCCTCACCGGGGAGCTGTTTTTT.

This clonotype was seen ten or more times. The V call is TRBV29-1, the J call TRBJ1-1; the match to TRBD1 covers 7 bases. Germline V gene sequence: CDR1 SQVTM, CDR2 ANQGSEA. The V segment lost 7 bases and the J segment 2 bases; nucleotides outside the gene matches: 10. This CDR3 is 14 amino acids long. The CDR3 is CSAGGRQGNTEAFF. The CDR3 DNA is TGCAGCGCTGGGGGGCGACAGGGAAACACTGAAGCTTTCTTT. The full variable domain, rest sourced from reference TRBV29-1 and TRBJ1-1, is SAVISQKPSRDICQRGTSLTIQCQVDSQVTMMFWYRQQPGQSLTLIATANQGSEATYESGFVIDKFPISRPNLTFSTLTVSNMSPEDSSIYLCSAGGRQGNTEAFFGQGTRLTVV.

This clonotype was observed at least ten times. The V call is TRBV6-2 or TRBV6-3, the J call TRBJ2-6; D gene ambiguous. V was cut by 2 bases and J by 0 bases, with 17 bases left in between. Germline assignment: CDR1 MNHEY and CDR2 SVGEGT. This CDR3 comprises 19 residues. The CDR3 DNA is TGTGCCAGCAGTTACCAAGTTTCCCTCTTTCGCTCTGGGGCCAACGTCCTGACTTTC. Its protein product is CASSYQVSLFRSGANVLTF.

This clonotype was counted many times. The chain couples TRBV5-1 to TRBJ2-2; TRBD2 is a possible D gene (6 bases). V lost 5 bases, J lost 3 bases, and 11 bases lay in between. The CDR3 length is 14 residues. Per germline, CDR1 SGHRS and CDR2 YFSETQ. CDR3 in amino acids: CASRSGVDTGELFF. The CDR3 DNA sequence: TGCGCCAGCAGGTCGGGAGTCGACACCGGGGAGCTGTTTTTT.

This clonotype was counted a few times. This chain's CDR3 is CASSQEDWRGGNYEQYF. CDR3 bases: TGCGCCAGCAGCCAAGAGGACTGGAGGGGGGGGAACTACGAGCAGTACTTC. The genes are TRBV4-1 and TRBJ2-7; D is possibly TRBD2 (7 bases). From germline, CDR1 is MGHRA and CDR2 YSYEKL. Trimming pared 0 bases from V and 3 bases from J, leaving 18 bases between. This CDR3 comprises 17 residues.

There are many counts of this clonotype. V gene TRBV20-1 combines with J gene TRBJ2-5; D might be TRBD2 (5 bases). The CDR3 is 15 amino acids. Trimming stripped 5 bases from V and 0 bases from J, with 16 bases between. Per germline, CDR1 DFQATT and CDR2 SNEGSKA (reference sequence). CDR3 region: CSAPPRGWYQETQYF. Written as DNA, the CDR3 is TGCAGTGCTCCTCCTCGCGGGTGGTACCAAGAGACCCAGTACTTC.

This clonotype was found a few times. The gene calls are TRBV11-1 and TRBJ2-5; the D gene is possibly TRBD1 (6 bases). The length of the CDR3 is 17 residues. V lost 4 bases, J lost 1 base, and 19 bases lay in between. CDR1 and CDR2 from the germline V gene are SGHAT and FQDESV (reference sequence). The CDR3 is CASSSFYRVDPQETQYF. The CDR3 nucleotides read TGTGCCAGCAGCTCGTTTTACAGGGTAGACCCCCAAGAGACCCAGTACTTC.

The chain combines TRBV20-1 with TRBJ1-2; 8 bases agree with TRBD1. V dropped 1 base and J dropped 7; count of bases not matched to a gene: 5. CDR1 is DFQATT, CDR2 SNEGSKA, per germline (reference sequence). The CDR3 is 13 amino acids. The CDR3 DNA reads as TGCAGTGCTAGAGCCGGACAGGGACGTGGCTACACCTTC. Protein product: CSARAGQGRGYTF.

The chain joins TRBV6-2 or TRBV6-3 to TRBJ1-1; the D gene is possibly TRBD1 (5 bases). The CDR3 loop spans 15 amino acids. V shed 5 bases and J shed 5 bases, with 18 bases lying between them. CDR1 and CDR2 from the germline V gene are MNHEY and SVGEGT. CDR3: CASSREGPMRTEAFF. CDR3 coding DNA: TGTGCCAGCAGTAGGGAGGGACCTATGAGGACTGAAGCTTTCTTT.

This clonotype was counted many times. This chain joins TRBV5-1 and TRBJ1-2, with D perhaps matching TRBD1 (6 bases). The CDR3 totals 14 residues. CDR1 and CDR2 from the germline V gene are SGHRS and YFSETQ. Trimming took 4 bases from V and 4 from J, leaving 14 bases between them. As DNA, the CDR3 is TGCGCCAGCAGCGCTGGGGGGACAAGCTATGGCTACACCTTC. This sequence encodes CASSAGGTSYGYTF.

This clonotype was seen at least ten times. The V gene is TRBV2, the J gene TRBJ2-7; 13 bases are a match to TRBD2. Looked up from germline, CDR1 is SNHLY and CDR2 is FYNNEI. The CDR3 runs to 15 residues. V trimming: 3 bases; J trimming: 4 bases; junction bases outside the gene matches: 3. DNA for the CDR3: TGTGCCAGCAGTGAGGGACTAGCGGGAATATACGAGCAGTACTTC. This codes for CASSEGLAGIYEQYF.

This rearrangement joins TRBV6-2 or TRBV6-3 to TRBJ1-5, with D unclear. Germline V gene sequence: CDR1 MNHEY, CDR2 SVGEGT. This CDR3 has 12 residues. V was clipped by 4 bases and J by 5 bases, with 6 bases between them. The CDR3 region has the DNA TGTGCCAGCAGTTCCCCGTATCAGCCCCAGCATTTT. This sequence encodes CASSSPYQPQHF.

This clonotype occurred many times. A much larger clone differs by one base, so this may be a read error. The chain is built from TRBV6-1 and TRBJ2-7; D possibly corresponds to TRBD1 (5 bases). Deletions cut 6 bases from V and 3 bases from J, with 15 bases between. The CDR3 totals 14 residues. In germline, CDR1 is MNHNS, CDR2 SASEGT. As DNA, the CDR3 is TGTGCCAGCAGCCCCAGGGTTACAGTCTACGAGCAGTACTTC. It is translated as CASSPRVTVYEQYF.

Ten or more counts support this clonotype. The J gene is TRBJ1-2, the V gene TRBV28; D is possibly TRBD1 (5 bases). This CDR3 is built from 11 residues. Trimming shortened V by 7 bases and J by 8 bases, and 11 bases separated the two germline ends. Germline assignment: CDR1 MDHEN and CDR2 SYDVKM. The CDR3 is CASTRDGGYTF. CDR3 sequence (DNA): TGTGCCAGCACCCGGGACGGCGGCTACACCTTC.

This clonotype was seen many times. The rearrangement uses TRBV12-3 or TRBV12-4 and TRBJ1-5, with D possibly matching TRBD1 (5 bases). Trimming pared 6 bases from V and 2 bases from J, leaving 14 bases between. This CDR3 comprises 15 residues. The CDR3 loop reads CASSPDSLGNQPQHF. The CDR3, as DNA: TGTGCCAGCAGCCCCGACAGCCTTGGCAATCAGCCCCAGCATTTT.

Notes on this clonotype: A junction end diverges from the germline sequence, so it may reflect a read error. This sequence joins TRBV5-1 and TRBJ2-7, with D possibly matching TRBD2 (5 bases). Germline-derived CDR1 and CDR2 are SGHRS and YFSETQ. This CDR3 region has 16 residues. The CDR3 reads CASRSGRTSGDYEQHF. For the CDR3, the DNA is TGCGCCAGCAGAAGCGGCCGAACAAGCGGTGACTACGAGCAGCACTTC.

J is TRBJ2-7 and V is TRBV6-2 or TRBV6-3; TRBD2 might be the D (5 bases). Trimming took off 2 bases at V and 9 bases at J, with 11 bases between the two ends. The CDR3 runs 12 residues. Germline V gene data show CDR1 as MNHEY and CDR2 as SVGEGT. CDR3 DNA sequence: TGTGCCAGCAGTTACGAAGCTCGGGGGCAGTACTTC. As protein: CASSYEARGQYF.

This chain uses TRBV12-3 or TRBV12-4 with TRBJ2-7; D gene unclear. The ends were cut back, 6 bases at V and 4 bases at J, with 19 bases in the middle. The CDR3 extends over 15 amino acids. In DNA, the CDR3 is TGTGCCAGCAGCCAAAACCGACGCCAGATTTACGAGCAGTACTTC. Translated: CASSQNRRQIYEQYF.

This clonotype was seen once. A much larger clone differs from this one at a single base, so this may be a read error. The V gene is TRBV5-5, the J gene TRBJ2-2, with no clear D. The CDR3 spans 13 residues. Germline-derived CDR1 and CDR2 are SGHKS and YYEKEE (reference sequence). CDR3 residues: CASNLDPPGELFF. CDR3 DNA: TGTGCCAGCAACTTGGACCCCCCCGGGGAGCTGTTTTTT.

There are many counts of this clonotype. The V gene is TRBV6-5, the J gene TRBJ2-6; D unclear. Germline V lookup: CDR1 MNHEY, CDR2 SVGAGI. The germline V and J ends were trimmed by 0 bases and 0 bases, with 3 bases remaining between them. The CDR3 covers 15 residues. The CDR3 DNA is TGTGCCAGCAGTTACTCACCCTCTGGGGCCAACGTCCTGACTTTC. Its protein product is CASSYSPSGANVLTF.

This clonotype occurred many times. The chain uses TRBV6-1 and TRBJ2-5, with D possibly matching TRBD2 (6 bases). V lost 3 bases to trimming and J lost 5 bases, with 16 bases between them. Germline CDR1 MNHNS, CDR2 SASEGT. CDR3 length equals 15 residues. CDR3 amino acids: CASSDGGKGIETQYF. The DNA of the CDR3 is TGTGCCAGCAGTGACGGGGGTAAGGGGATCGAGACCCAGTACTTC.

This clonotype was seen ten or more times. The chain is built from TRBV7-9 and TRBJ2-5; 7 bases fit TRBD1. Germline V lookup: CDR1 SEHNR, CDR2 FQNEAQ (reference sequence). Unmatched junction bases numbered 9, after V lost 5 bases and J lost 6 bases. The CDR3 consists of 14 residues. The CDR3 loop is CASSRTTGRQTQYF. Here the CDR3 DNA reads TGTGCCAGCAGCCGAACGACAGGGCGGCAGACCCAGTACTTC.

This clonotype has ten or more counts. This sequence joins TRBV5-5 and TRBJ2-7, with D possibly called TRBD1 or TRBD2 (5 bases each). V was pared by 2 bases and J by 4 bases, with 19 bases between. The CDR3 length is 16 residues. Germline V CDR1 and CDR2: SGHKS, YYEKEE (reference sequence). CDR3 nucleotides: TGTGCCAGCAGCTTTTCCGGGGACGGCGGCCTTTACGAGCAGTACTTC. It specifies CASSFSGDGGLYEQYF.

V is TRBV12-3 or TRBV12-4 and J is TRBJ2-5; D perhaps matches TRBD1 (6 bases). The CDR3 totals 13 residues. V was clipped by 7 bases and J by 2 bases, with 11 bases between them. DNA of the CDR3: TGTGCCAGCACCCCCAGGGGACAAGAGACCCAGTACTTC. Translating it yields CASTPRGQETQYF.

At least ten counts were recorded for this clonotype. This chain uses TRBV2 with TRBJ2-5, with 14 bases fitting TRBD2. V lost 8 bases and J lost 2; bases outside the gene matches: 4. The CDR3 runs to 15 residues. In germline, CDR1 is SNHLY, CDR2 FYNNEI. The CDR3 reads CASGGTSGSQETQYF. The CDR3 DNA is TGTGCCAGCGGGGGGACTAGCGGGAGTCAAGAGACCCAGTACTTC.

On this clonotype: A read error is possible here, since a much larger clone lies one base away. This chain joins TRBV6-1 and TRBJ1-5; TRBD1 agrees at 11 bases. Looked up from germline, CDR1 is MNHNS and CDR2 is SASEGT. The CDR3 is made up of 16 amino acids. CDR3 sequence (DNA): TGTGCCAGCCCGGGGGACAGGGGGGTAGGCAATCAGCCCCATCATTTT. Its translation is CASPGDRGVGNQPHHF.

This clonotype was seen at least ten times. The chain couples TRBV12-3 or TRBV12-4 to TRBJ1-2; no reliable D call. This CDR3 has 14 amino acids. V was trimmed by 3 bases and J by 6 bases, leaving 14 bases between them. CDR3 sequence: CASSFGGPPDGYTF. CDR3 sequence (DNA): TGTGCCAGCAGTTTTGGAGGCCCTCCTGATGGCTACACCTTC.